The rows below give T cell receptor beta chains drawn from one sample of a study of blood T cell repertoires in COVID-19. Using immunoSEQ multiplex PCR, the repertoire was profiled, and TCRdb retains in-frame clones only, with some absent. The sample includes about 400,000 clones, around 86% of them seen just once. The sequencing sample was made of peripheral blood. The origin of the receptors is a woman in her twenties or thirties with active or convalescent COVID-19. Both conserved end residues are part of each CDR3. Each record gives: V gene, J gene, D gene, clone size, CDR3 protein, CDR3 DNA. The D gene is left open where the match is weak. Clone size is given for some rows only: seen once, a few or many times, or a class if the clone is expanded.

v_gene: TRBV18
j_gene: TRBJ1-5
d_gene: -
abundance: -
CDR3aa: CASSPLPSWGPGNQPQHF
CDR3nt: TGTGCCAGCTCACCCCTACCGTCATGGGGGCCTGGTAATCAGCCCCAGCATTTT

v_gene: TRBV7-8
j_gene: TRBJ1-2
d_gene: TRBD1
abundance: -
CDR3aa: CASSWTGQGAIGYTF
CDR3nt: TGTGCCAGCAGCTGGACGGGACAGGGGGCGATTGGCTACACCTTC

v_gene: TRBV19
j_gene: TRBJ1-2
d_gene: TRBD1
abundance: -
CDR3aa: CASRAPGQGFGYTF
CDR3nt: TGTGCCAGTAGAGCTCCGGGACAGGGATTTGGCTACACCTTC

v_gene: TRBV27
j_gene: TRBJ1-2
d_gene: -
abundance: once
CDR3aa: CASSLSSGTNYGYTF
CDR3nt: TGTGCCAGCAGTTTATCGTCAGGAACCAACTATGGCTACACCTTC

v_gene: TRBV5-6
j_gene: TRBJ2-3
d_gene: TRBD2
abundance: -
CDR3aa: CASRIAGSTDTQYF
CDR3nt: TGTGCCAGCAGGATAGCGGGTAGCACAGATACGCAGTATTTT

v_gene: TRBV7-6
j_gene: TRBJ1-5
d_gene: TRBD1
abundance: -
CDR3aa: CASSLDRGPDQPQHF
CDR3nt: TGTGCCAGCAGCTTAGACAGGGGGCCAGATCAGCCCCAGCATTTT

v_gene: TRBV15
j_gene: TRBJ1-2
d_gene: -
abundance: once
CDR3aa: CATSRDQARGRDGYTF
CDR3nt: TGTGCCACCAGCAGAGATCAGGCCAGGGGTCGGGATGGCTACACCTTC

v_gene: TRBV13
j_gene: TRBJ2-1
d_gene: TRBD2
abundance: -
CDR3aa: CASSLRLAGGNEQFF
CDR3nt: TGTGCCAGCAGCTTAAGGCTAGCGGGGGGTAATGAGCAGTTCTTC

v_gene: TRBV11-2
j_gene: TRBJ2-7
d_gene: -
abundance: once
CDR3aa: CASSPRNLGYEQYF
CDR3nt: TGTGCCAGCAGCCCACGCAATCTAGGCTACGAGCAGTACTTC

v_gene: TRBV6-6
j_gene: TRBJ2-2
d_gene: TRBD2
abundance: -
CDR3aa: CASSYSASGNTGELFF
CDR3nt: TGTGCCAGCAGTTACTCGGCTAGCGGGAACACCGGGGAGCTGTTTTTT

v_gene: TRBV4-2
j_gene: TRBJ2-5
d_gene: TRBD2
abundance: -
CDR3aa: CASSTFGTSGETQYF
CDR3nt: TGTGCCAGCAGCACTTTCGGGACTAGTGGCGAGACCCAGTACTTC

v_gene: TRBV7-7
j_gene: TRBJ1-1
d_gene: -
abundance: once
CDR3aa: CASSLASHTEAFF
CDR3nt: TGTGCCAGCAGCTTAGCGAGTCACACTGAAGCTTTCTTT

v_gene: TRBV6-5
j_gene: TRBJ2-7
d_gene: TRBD2
abundance: -
CDR3aa: CASRLAGFVDEQYF
CDR3nt: TGTGCCAGCAGATTAGCGGGATTCGTCGACGAGCAGTACTTC

v_gene: TRBV27
j_gene: TRBJ2-7
d_gene: -
abundance: -
CDR3aa: CASSNRTGTRRDEQYF
CDR3nt: TGTGCCAGCAGCAATCGCACAGGGACCAGAAGGGACGAGCAGTACTTC

v_gene: TRBV29-1
j_gene: TRBJ1-2
d_gene: TRBD1
abundance: -
CDR3aa: CSGQGIDYGYTF
CDR3nt: TGCAGCGGACAGGGTATCGACTATGGCTACACCTTC

v_gene: TRBV6-5
j_gene: TRBJ2-2
d_gene: -
abundance: -
CDR3aa: CASILRAANTGELFF
CDR3nt: TGTGCCAGCATCCTCAGGGCTGCGAACACCGGGGAGCTGTTTTTT

v_gene: TRBV15
j_gene: TRBJ2-5
d_gene: -
abundance: -
CDR3aa: CATSRQAQETQYF
CDR3nt: TGTGCCACCAGCCGGCAGGCCCAAGAGACCCAGTACTTC

v_gene: TRBV11-3
j_gene: TRBJ2-1
d_gene: TRBD1
abundance: -
CDR3aa: CASSQTPEGAMNEQFF
CDR3nt: TGTGCCAGCAGCCAGACCCCAGAGGGGGCAATGAATGAGCAGTTCTTC

v_gene: TRBV5-6
j_gene: TRBJ2-5
d_gene: TRBD1
abundance: -
CDR3aa: CASSPPFRTGGMETQYF
CDR3nt: TGTGCCAGCAGCCCCCCCTTTAGGACAGGGGGCATGGAGACCCAGTACTTC

v_gene: TRBV5-1
j_gene: TRBJ2-3
d_gene: -
abundance: -
CDR3aa: CASSLGSPGDTQYF
CDR3nt: TGCGCCAGCAGCTTGGGGTCCCCGGGAGATACGCAGTATTTT

v_gene: TRBV30
j_gene: TRBJ2-5
d_gene: -
abundance: -
CDR3aa: CAWSVLALQETQYF
CDR3nt: TGTGCCTGGAGTGTATTAGCTCTCCAAGAGACCCAGTACTTC

v_gene: TRBV19
j_gene: TRBJ1-4
d_gene: -
abundance: few
CDR3aa: CASRRSEGWSEKLFF
CDR3nt: TGTGCCAGTAGGAGATCGGAGGGGTGGAGTGAAAAACTGTTTTTT

v_gene: TRBV27
j_gene: TRBJ2-1
d_gene: -
abundance: many
CDR3aa: CASSQGWGKANNEQFF
CDR3nt: TGTGCCAGCAGCCAAGGCTGGGGCAAGGCGAACAATGAGCAGTTCTTC

v_gene: TRBV6-5
j_gene: TRBJ2-7
d_gene: TRBD1
abundance: once
CDR3aa: CASSYAGQGDQYF
CDR3nt: TGTGCCAGCAGTTACGCAGGACAGGGCGATCAGTACTTC

v_gene: TRBV9
j_gene: TRBJ2-3
d_gene: TRBD2
abundance: -
CDR3aa: CASSVLAGKPDTQYF
CDR3nt: TGTGCCAGCAGCGTACTAGCGGGGAAGCCAGATACGCAGTATTTT

v_gene: TRBV25-1
j_gene: TRBJ1-6
d_gene: TRBD1
abundance: -
CDR3aa: CASSGDRSLLDSPLHF
CDR3nt: TGTGCCAGCAGCGGGGACAGGAGTCTTTTGGATTCACCCCTCCACTTT

v_gene: TRBV5-5
j_gene: TRBJ1-1
d_gene: -
abundance: -
CDR3aa: CASINIQRNTEAFF
CDR3nt: TGTGCCAGCATAAACATACAAAGGAACACTGAAGCTTTCTTT

v_gene: TRBV28
j_gene: TRBJ1-1
d_gene: -
abundance: -
CDR3aa: CASSWRGESSEAFF
CDR3nt: TGTGCCAGCAGTTGGCGGGGGGAGAGCTCTGAAGCTTTCTTT

v_gene: TRBV19
j_gene: TRBJ1-4
d_gene: TRBD1
abundance: once
CDR3aa: CASSSGQGRPNEKLFF
CDR3nt: TGTGCCAGTAGTTCGGGACAGGGGCGTCCCAATGAAAAACTGTTTTTT

v_gene: TRBV6-5
j_gene: TRBJ2-7
d_gene: TRBD1
abundance: -
CDR3aa: CASRRTGTGGGEQYF
CDR3nt: TGTGCCAGCAGGAGAACCGGGACAGGGGGAGGCGAGCAGTACTTC

v_gene: TRBV7-9
j_gene: TRBJ2-5
d_gene: TRBD2
abundance: -
CDR3aa: CASSYTGGPETQYF
CDR3nt: TGTGCCAGCAGCTATACGGGGGGGCCGGAGACCCAGTACTTC

v_gene: TRBV6-5
j_gene: TRBJ2-1
d_gene: TRBD2
abundance: -
CDR3aa: CASSYAGGGYNEQFF
CDR3nt: TGTGCCAGCAGTTACGCGGGGGGCGGTTACAATGAGCAGTTCTTC

v_gene: TRBV6-5
j_gene: TRBJ2-1
d_gene: -
abundance: -
CDR3aa: CASRQDSYNEQFF
CDR3nt: TGTGCCAGCAGGCAGGACAGTTACAATGAGCAGTTCTTC

v_gene: TRBV27
j_gene: TRBJ2-1
d_gene: TRBD2
abundance: -
CDR3aa: CASSSRLAEGVEQFF
CDR3nt: TGTGCCAGCAGTTCCCGACTAGCGGAGGGGGTTGAGCAGTTCTTC

v_gene: TRBV25-1
j_gene: TRBJ1-6
d_gene: -
abundance: -
CDR3aa: CASSQTGVRYSPLHF
CDR3nt: TGTGCCAGCAGCCAGACGGGGGTGAGGTATTCACCCCTCCACTTT

v_gene: TRBV2
j_gene: TRBJ1-3
d_gene: TRBD1
abundance: -
CDR3aa: CARGDRAGNTIYF
CDR3nt: TGTGCCAGAGGAGACAGGGCTGGAAACACCATATATTTT

v_gene: TRBV25-1
j_gene: TRBJ2-7
d_gene: TRBD2
abundance: -
CDR3aa: CASCAGTSPYEQYF
CDR3nt: TGTGCCAGCTGCGCCGGGACTAGCCCCTACGAGCAGTACTTC

v_gene: TRBV7-8
j_gene: TRBJ1-1
d_gene: -
abundance: -
CDR3aa: CASSRTPGFEAFF
CDR3nt: TGTGCCAGCAGCCGAACCCCTGGCTTTGAAGCTTTCTTT

v_gene: TRBV5-6
j_gene: TRBJ1-4
d_gene: -
abundance: -
CDR3aa: CASSLGGRVNEKLFF
CDR3nt: TGTGCCAGCAGCTTGGGCGGGCGGGTTAATGAAAAACTGTTTTTT

v_gene: TRBV18
j_gene: TRBJ2-7
d_gene: -
abundance: -
CDR3aa: CASSPAVGGGSYEQYF
CDR3nt: TGTGCCAGCTCACCCGCGGTGGGGGGAGGCTCCTACGAGCAGTACTTC

v_gene: TRBV6-4
j_gene: TRBJ2-1
d_gene: TRBD2
abundance: few
CDR3aa: CASRLAGGDNEQFF
CDR3nt: TGTGCCAGCAGACTAGCGGGGGGGGACAATGAGCAGTTCTTC

v_gene: TRBV19
j_gene: TRBJ1-5
d_gene: -
abundance: -
CDR3aa: CASSNPTSGRGNQPQHF
CDR3nt: TGTGCCAGTAGTAACCCGACCTCGGGCAGGGGCAATCAGCCCCAGCATTTT

v_gene: TRBV6-5
j_gene: TRBJ1-6
d_gene: -
abundance: -
CDR3aa: CARTPTNSPLHF
CDR3nt: TGTGCGAGGACACCTACTAATTCACCCCTCCACTTT

v_gene: TRBV14
j_gene: TRBJ2-2
d_gene: -
abundance: -
CDR3aa: CASSQLALAGELFF
CDR3nt: TGTGCCAGCAGCCAACTGGCCCTGGCCGGGGAGCTGTTTTTT

v_gene: TRBV14
j_gene: TRBJ2-5
d_gene: -
abundance: -
CDR3aa: CASSQVSTLTGETQYF
CDR3nt: TGTGCCAGCAGCCAAGTGTCTACCCTAACAGGGGAGACCCAGTACTTC

v_gene: TRBV7-8
j_gene: TRBJ2-1
d_gene: TRBD2
abundance: -
CDR3aa: CASSLFLAGGNEQFF
CDR3nt: TGTGCCAGCAGCTTATTTCTAGCGGGAGGGAATGAGCAGTTCTTC

v_gene: TRBV5-8
j_gene: TRBJ1-2
d_gene: TRBD1
abundance: -
CDR3aa: CASSTRDSLSYGYTF
CDR3nt: TGTGCCAGCAGCACCCGGGACAGCCTTTCTTATGGCTACACCTTC

v_gene: TRBV7-8
j_gene: TRBJ1-2
d_gene: -
abundance: -
CDR3aa: CASSSNPSNYGYTF
CDR3nt: TGTGCCAGCAGTTCTAACCCGTCCAACTATGGCTACACCTTC

v_gene: TRBV7-2
j_gene: TRBJ2-7
d_gene: -
abundance: -
CDR3aa: CASSHAVSGIEQYF
CDR3nt: TGTGCCAGCAGCCACGCTGTATCAGGTATCGAGCAGTACTTC

v_gene: TRBV6-5
j_gene: TRBJ1-2
d_gene: -
abundance: -
CDR3aa: CASSYSEGIYGYTF
CDR3nt: TGTGCCAGCAGTTACTCAGAGGGAATCTATGGCTACACCTTC

v_gene: TRBV3-1/TRBV3-2
j_gene: TRBJ2-2
d_gene: -
abundance: -
CDR3aa: CASSTTRGLHTGELFF
CDR3nt: TGTGCCAGCAGCACAACCCGGGGTTTGCACACCGGGGAGCTGTTTTTT

v_gene: TRBV29-1
j_gene: TRBJ1-3
d_gene: -
abundance: -
CDR3aa: CAGVGGTPVGTIYF
CDR3nt: TGCGCGGGGGTTGGTGGGACCCCCGTTGGCACCATATATTTT

v_gene: TRBV5-1
j_gene: TRBJ1-1
d_gene: TRBD1
abundance: -
CDR3aa: CASSLGAGGANTEAFF
CDR3nt: TGCGCCAGCAGCTTGGGGGCAGGGGGCGCGAACACTGAAGCTTTCTTT